This paragraph reports one TCR beta chain. The antigen is not known. The entry originates in a study of T cell responses to AZD1222 COVID-19 vaccine. Study-wide results and caveats: CD4 TCRs linked to vaccination spanned spike, dominating at 160-218 and 743-854. In a largely white British group with more females than males, clonal diversity was possibly underestimated. Variant regions that are unmutated are reportedly the target of nearly half of spike-specific TCRs.

Trimming at V came to 8 bases and at J to 0 bases, leaving 8 bases not matched to a gene. Germline CDR1 is MGHRA and CDR2 is YSYEKL. The CDR3 has 15 residues. Method: immunoSEQ multiplex PCR; TCRdb's copy keeps in-frame clones and lacks some. The data contain some 150,000 clones, roughly 93% of them singletons. Sample: peripheral blood, taken 28 days after the second AZD1222 dose. This rearrangement joins TRBV4-1 to TRBJ1-1; the match to TRBD1 covers 8 bases. The origin of this receptor is an adult who received the AZD1222 COVID-19 vaccine. The CDR3 nucleotides read TGCGCCAGCCGACGGCAGGGGGCGATGAACACTGAAGCTTTCTTT. This sequence encodes CASRRQGAMNTEAFF.